Listed here are 26 T cell receptor beta chains from one sample, sequenced in a study of cytomegalovirus exposure and HLA in healthy donors. Primers included in the PCR were 60 Vbeta and 13 Jbeta primers. Clones were read by immunoSEQ multiplex PCR, and TCRdb kept only the in-frame ones, dropping some. Among under 200,000 clones listed, 68% were seen once. Sequencing was carried out using PBMCs. The receptors were sampled from a woman aged 35 to 49 in good health and CMV-seropositive.

This chain uses TRBV19 with TRBJ2-2; 12 bases match TRBD2. The CDR3 has 16 amino acids. Trimming took 9 bases from V and 4 from J; bases not matched to a gene: 9. In germline, CDR1 is LNHDA, CDR2 SQIVND (reference sequence). The CDR3 nucleotides read TGTGCCAGCCGACTAGCGGGAGTTTGGGGCACCGGGGAGCTGTTTTTT. Translating gives CASRLAGVWGTGELFF.

The chain recombines TRBV5-6 with TRBJ1-6; 8 bases fit TRBD1. CDR1 is SGHDT and CDR2 is YYEEEE in the germline V gene. V lost 0 bases to trimming and J lost 9 bases; unmatched junction nucleotides: 8. The CDR3 is made up of 16 amino acids. The CDR3 bases are TGTGCCAGCAGCTTGGATCCTACAGGGGGATCTTCACCCCTCCACTTT. Its protein product is CASSLDPTGGSSPLHF.

The rearrangement links TRBV9 to TRBJ1-1; D is ambiguous. Germline V gene sequence: CDR1 SGDLS, CDR2 YYNGEE. The CDR3 is 13 amino acids. Trimming left V 3 bases short and J 7 bases short, with 13 bases between. CDR3 bases: TGTGCCAGCAGCGAGAGAGGTGTGGGTGAAGCTTTCTTT. Its protein product is CASSERGVGEAFF.

In nucleotides, the CDR3 is TGTGCCAGCAGGCTACAGGGGGCGAACACCGGGGAGCTGTTTTTT. This sequence encodes CASRLQGANTGELFF. The rearrangement joins TRBV27 to TRBJ2-2; 8 bases are shared with TRBD1. Trimming at V came to 6 bases and at J to 0 bases, leaving 3 bases not matched to a gene. The CDR3 extends over 15 amino acids. CDR1 is MNHEY, CDR2 SMNVEV, per germline (reference sequence).

This clone was seen a few times. V usage is TRBV7-6 and J usage is TRBJ2-7; weak D call: TRBD1 (6 bases). Germline CDR1 SGHVS, CDR2 FNYEAQ. The CDR3 contains 14 residues. V dropped 5 bases and J dropped 2 bases, with 13 bases sitting between them. The CDR3 bases are TGTGCCAGCAGCCCACCGGGACAACCCTACGAGCAGTACTTC. Protein: CASSPPGQPYEQYF.

This clone was seen just once. The V call is TRBV4-3, the J call TRBJ2-5; the D gene is possibly TRBD2 (5 bases). The CDR3 extends over 17 amino acids. Germline V lookup: CDR1 LGHNA, CDR2 YSLEER. V was cut by 2 bases and J by 11 bases, with 27 bases left in between. The CDR3 loop is CASSQFLPPQTAWEQYF. CDR3 sequence (DNA): TGCGCCAGCAGCCAATTTCTACCTCCGCAGACGGCGTGGGAGCAGTACTTC.

There are a few counts of this clone. The CDR3 DNA reads as TGCAGCGTGGCCTACACCGGGGAGCTGTTTTTT. Translating gives CSVAYTGELFF. The rearrangement links TRBV29-1 to TRBJ2-2; no reliable D call. The CDR3 has 11 residues. The V end lost 6 bases, the J end lost 3 bases, and 5 bases lay between the germline ends. Germline V gene sequence: CDR1 SQVTM, CDR2 ANQGSEA.

This clone was counted a single time. The chain carries TRBV28 and TRBJ1-4, with 9 bases matching TRBD1. The CDR3 loop spans 16 amino acids. Germline V gene sequence: CDR1 MDHEN, CDR2 SYDVKM. V trimming: 5 bases; J trimming: 5 bases; junction bases outside the gene matches: 9. CDR3 region: CASSAPGQGANEKLFF. CDR3 nucleotides: TGTGCCAGCAGTGCCCCGGGACAGGGAGCAAATGAAAAACTGTTTTTT.

The V and J genes are TRBV7-8 and TRBJ1-5; D is possibly TRBD1 (5 bases). With 0 bases removed from V and 0 bases from J, the gap between germline ends came to 9 bases. Germline CDR1 is SGHVS and CDR2 is FQNEAQ. CDR3 length: 16 amino acids. This CDR3 is CASSLARAYSNQPQHF. CDR3 bases: TGTGCCAGCAGCTTAGCCAGGGCGTATAGCAATCAGCCCCAGCATTTT.

This sequence joins TRBV4-1 and TRBJ1-1, with 7 bases fitting TRBD1. CDR1 is MGHRA, CDR2 YSYEKL, per germline. The CDR3 extends over 13 amino acids. The V gene end was trimmed by 4 bases and the J gene end by 8 bases; junction bases not matched to a gene: 7. CDR3 sequence (DNA): TGCGCCAGCAGCCCCCGGACAGGTAGGGAAGCTTTCTTT. This gives the protein CASSPRTGREAFF.

The sample holds a few counts of this clone. The rearrangement links TRBV27 to TRBJ2-7; 8 bases line up with TRBD2. J was trimmed by 4 bases and V by 2 bases; bases with no gene match: 7. There are 15 residues in the CDR3. CDR1 MNHEY and CDR2 SMNVEV come from the germline V gene (reference sequence). DNA of the CDR3: TGTGCCAGCAGTTTAGGGGCGGGAGGAATGTACGAGCAGTACTTC. It specifies CASSLGAGGMYEQYF.

CDR3 in DNA: TGTGCCAGCAGACCCGACAGATTGAACACCGGGGAGCTGTTTTTT. It codes for CASRPDRLNTGELFF. The J gene is TRBJ2-2, the V gene TRBV6-5; the D gene is possibly TRBD1 (5 bases). The CDR3 contains 15 residues. The germline CDR1 and CDR2 sequences are MNHEY and SVGAGI. Trimming took 6 bases from V and 1 from J, leaving 12 bases between them.

This clone was recorded a few times. The rearrangement joins TRBV5-5 to TRBJ1-3, with D uncertain. From germline, CDR1 is SGHKS and CDR2 YYEKEE (reference sequence). Trimming left V 4 bases short and J 4 bases short, with 12 bases between. The length of the CDR3 is 14 residues. The CDR3 DNA is TGTGCCAGCAGCACCGGGATGGGGGGAAACACCATATATTTT. Its protein is CASSTGMGGNTIYF.

On this clone: Its ends do not fully match the called genes, so a read error is possible. This chain uses TRBV7-2 with TRBJ2-1; TRBD2 is a possible D gene (6 bases). Germline V gives CDR1 SGHTA, CDR2 FQGNSA. The CDR3 is 11 residues long. This chain's CDR3 is CASSWSGGPIF. CDR3 DNA sequence: TGTGCCAGCAGCTGGAGTGGAGGGCCGATCTTC.

This clone came up a few times. V gene TRBV28 combines with J gene TRBJ2-2; TRBD2 aligns across 11 bases. CDR1 MDHEN and CDR2 SYDVKM come from the germline V gene. The CDR3 sequence is 19 residues long. J gave up 0 bases and V 5 bases, and 11 bases lay outside the gene matches. Written as DNA, the CDR3 is TGTGCCAGCAGTCGCCTCCTAGCGGGAGGAGGCTCGAACACCGGGGAGCTGTTTTTT. Its protein product is CASSRLLAGGGSNTGELFF.

V gene TRBV4-3 combines with J gene TRBJ2-3, with D tentatively TRBD1 (5 bases). Germline V lookup: CDR1 LGHNA, CDR2 YSLEER. V gave up 1 base and J gave up 7 bases, with 12 bases separating them. The CDR3 sequence is 14 residues long. CDR3 nucleotide sequence: TGCGCCAGCAGCCAAGGGGGCTACTCCAATACGCAGTATTTT. As protein: CASSQGGYSNTQYF.

In DNA form, the CDR3 reads TGTGCCAGCAGCGGAAAAACAGGGGGCGATGAGCAGTTCTTC. Its translation: CASSGKTGGDEQFF. The chain combines TRBV5-6 with TRBJ2-1, with 9 nucleotides matching TRBD1. Germline V gene lookup returns CDR1 SGHDT and CDR2 YYEEEE. Losses at the gene ends were 4 bases for V and 8 bases for J; bases not matched to a gene: 7. The CDR3 loop spans 14 amino acids.

The chain employs TRBV18 and TRBJ2-1, with 12 bases identical to TRBD2. Germline V gene sequence: CDR1 KGHSH, CDR2 LQKENI. With 4 bases clipped from V and 3 bases from J, the junction kept 13 bases outside the gene matches. The CDR3 contains 19 residues. As DNA, the CDR3 is TGTGCCAGCTCACTTGCTAGCGGGGGGGCCCGGGACTACTACAATGAGCAGTTCTTC. It encodes CASSLASGGARDYYNEQFF.

The chain joins TRBV5-1 to TRBJ2-1; 10 nucleotides line up with TRBD1. CDR3 length equals 19 residues. V lost 0 bases and J lost 2; bases outside the gene matches: 11. Germline CDR1 and CDR2: SGHRS and YFSETQ. CDR3 amino acids: CASSLVRTGGLFTYNEQFF. Written as DNA, the CDR3 is TGCGCCAGCAGCTTGGTTCGGACAGGGGGTCTGTTTACCTACAATGAGCAGTTCTTC.

Turning to this clone: One end of the junction does not line up with germline, which may come from a read error. This sequence joins TRBV7-9 and TRBJ2-7; 7 bases agree with TRBD2. The CDR3 consists of 14 residues. Germline CDR1 is SEHNR and CDR2 is FQNEAQ (reference sequence). The CDR3 DNA is TGTTCCAGCAGCTTAGTCGGGGGGTCCTACGAGCAGTACTTC. Protein product: CSSSLVGGSYEQYF.

The rearrangement joins TRBV6-5 to TRBJ1-4; D might be TRBD1 (5 bases). V lost 7 bases and J lost 8, with 17 bases in between. The CDR3 sequence is 14 residues long. The germline gives CDR1 MNHEY, CDR2 SVGAGI. The CDR3 DNA is TGTGCCAGCAAAAGAGCGGGGACGGGAGAAAAACTGTTTTTT. Translating gives CASKRAGTGEKLFF.

This clone was observed a handful of times. V is TRBV19 and J is TRBJ1-2; 8 nucleotides line up with TRBD1. CDR1 is LNHDA and CDR2 is SQIVND in the germline V gene (reference sequence). The J segment lost 6 bases and the V segment lost 3 bases, leaving 6 bases of the junction unmatched. There are 14 residues in the CDR3. CDR3 residues: CASSIGQGADGYTF. The CDR3, as DNA: TGTGCCAGTAGTATTGGGCAGGGGGCGGATGGCTACACCTTC.

J is TRBJ2-3 and V is TRBV4-1; D is possibly TRBD1 (6 bases). From germline, CDR1 is MGHRA and CDR2 YSYEKL. The V gene lost 4 bases and the J gene lost 2 bases, with 13 bases spanning the gap. The CDR3 runs to 15 residues. Here the CDR3 reads CASSLQGTVTDTQYF. CDR3 in DNA: TGCGCCAGCAGCCTCCAGGGGACCGTCACAGATACGCAGTATTTT.

This clone turned up a few times. The chain is built from TRBV18 and TRBJ1-4; 7 bases match TRBD1. The CDR3 is 13 residues long. After removal of 3 bases from V and 8 bases from J, the junction contained 3 bases not matched to a gene. Germline assignment: CDR1 KGHSH and CDR2 LQKENI. CDR3 in amino acids: CASSPTGSEKLFF. The DNA for the CDR3 is TGTGCCAGCTCACCGACAGGGTCCGAAAAACTGTTTTTT.

This chain links TRBV7-2 with TRBJ1-1; D unclear. The V gene's germline CDR1 is SGHTA and CDR2 FQGNSA. The CDR3 contains 12 residues. Trimming cost V 6 bases and J 0 bases, with 5 bases left between them. The CDR3 region is CASSIMNTEAFF. The DNA of the CDR3 is TGTGCCAGCAGTATAATGAACACTGAAGCTTTCTTT.

The chain links TRBV6-5 to TRBJ2-5; a possible D gene is TRBD1 (6 bases). The CDR3 sequence is 12 residues long. Trimming pared 7 bases from V and 0 bases from J, leaving 6 bases between. Germline CDR1 and CDR2: MNHEY and SVGAGI. For the CDR3, the DNA is TGTGCCAGCAAGGGGGACCAAGAGACCCAGTACTTC. Amino acid sequence: CASKGDQETQYF.